This T cell receptor beta chain was obtained from a study of T-cell reconstitution after alpha-beta-depleted transplantation in children. Molecular barcoding with unique molecular identifiers was used for the TCRbeta library. TCRdb independently ran MiXCR on the PCR reads; one entry per CDR3 protein. Of about 190,000 distinct CDR3 sequences detected, roughly 6.8% appear once; the ten largest clones hold roughly 3%. V lost 5 bases to trimming and J lost 9 bases, with 8 bases between them. The CDR3 totals 12 residues. Many counts were recorded for this clonotype. The chain employs TRBV12-3 or TRBV12-4 and TRBJ1-6; D uncertain. The TCR originated in a human donor who donated a stem cell graft to a child with Wiskott-Aldrich syndrome. The specimen comprised PBMCs from the stem cell graft donor, sampled from the stem cell graft. The CDR3: CASSRRASPLHF. The CDR3 DNA reads TGTGCCAGCAGTAGAAGGGCTTCACCCCTCCACTTT.